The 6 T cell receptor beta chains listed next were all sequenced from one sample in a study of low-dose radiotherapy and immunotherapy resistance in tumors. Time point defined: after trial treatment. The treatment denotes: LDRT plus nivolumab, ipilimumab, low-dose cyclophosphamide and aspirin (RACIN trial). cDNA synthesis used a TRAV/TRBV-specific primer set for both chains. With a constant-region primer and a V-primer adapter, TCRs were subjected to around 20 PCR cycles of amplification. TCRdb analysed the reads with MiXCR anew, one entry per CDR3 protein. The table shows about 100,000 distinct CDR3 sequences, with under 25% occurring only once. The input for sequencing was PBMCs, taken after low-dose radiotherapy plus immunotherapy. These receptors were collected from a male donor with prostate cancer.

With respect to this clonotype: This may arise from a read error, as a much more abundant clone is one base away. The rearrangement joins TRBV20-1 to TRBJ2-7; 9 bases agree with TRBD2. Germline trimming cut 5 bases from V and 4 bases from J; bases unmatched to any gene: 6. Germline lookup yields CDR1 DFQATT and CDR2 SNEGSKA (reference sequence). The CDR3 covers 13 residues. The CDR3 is CSASSGLAYEQYF. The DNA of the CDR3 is TGCAGTGCTTCGTCGGGACTAGCTTACGAGCAGTACTTC.

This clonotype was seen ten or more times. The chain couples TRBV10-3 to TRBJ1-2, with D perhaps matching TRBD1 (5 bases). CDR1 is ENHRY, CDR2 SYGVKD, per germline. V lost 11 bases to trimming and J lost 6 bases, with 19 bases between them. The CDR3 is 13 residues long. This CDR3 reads CAVLEGREDGYTF. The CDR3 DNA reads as TGTGCCGTCCTAGAGGGCAGGGAAGATGGCTACACCTTC.

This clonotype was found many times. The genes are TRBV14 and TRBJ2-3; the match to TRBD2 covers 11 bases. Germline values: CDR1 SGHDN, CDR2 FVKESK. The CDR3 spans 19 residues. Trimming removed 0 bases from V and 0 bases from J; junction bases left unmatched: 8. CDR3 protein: CASSQDPLAGGLSTDTQYF. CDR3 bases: TGTGCCAGCAGCCAAGACCCGCTAGCGGGGGGCCTTAGCACAGATACGCAGTATTTT.

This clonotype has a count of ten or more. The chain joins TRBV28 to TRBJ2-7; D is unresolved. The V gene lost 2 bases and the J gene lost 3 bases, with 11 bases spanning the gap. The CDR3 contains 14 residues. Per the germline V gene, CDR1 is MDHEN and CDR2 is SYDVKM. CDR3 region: CASSLPTDLYEQYF. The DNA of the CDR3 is TGTGCCAGCAGTTTACCGACGGATCTCTACGAGCAGTACTTC.

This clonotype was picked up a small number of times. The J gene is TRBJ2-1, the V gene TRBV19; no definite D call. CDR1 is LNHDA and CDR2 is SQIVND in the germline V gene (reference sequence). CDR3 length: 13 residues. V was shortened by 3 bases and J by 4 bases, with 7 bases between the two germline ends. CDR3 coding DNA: TGTGCCAGTAGTATCGGCAGTTACAATGAGCAGTTCTTC. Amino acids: CASSIGSYNEQFF. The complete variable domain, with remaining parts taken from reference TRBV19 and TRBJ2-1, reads DGGITQSPKYLFRKEGQNVTLSCEQNLNHDAMYWYRQDPGQGLRLIYYSQIVNDFQKGDIAEGYSVSREKKESFPLTVTSAQKNPTAFYLCASSIGSYNEQFFGPGTRLTVL.

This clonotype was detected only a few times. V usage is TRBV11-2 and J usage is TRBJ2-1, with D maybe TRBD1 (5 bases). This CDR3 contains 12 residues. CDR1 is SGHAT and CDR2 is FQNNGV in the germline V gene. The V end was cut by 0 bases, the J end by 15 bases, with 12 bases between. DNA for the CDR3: TGTGCCAGCAGCTTAGAACAGGAATATGCGTTCTTC. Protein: CASSLEQEYAFF.